This is a list of T cell receptor beta chains from one sample in a study of blood T cell repertoires in COVID-19. The repertoire was sequenced with immunoSEQ multiplex PCR; TCRdb's copy has only in-frame clones and lacks some. The sample holds fewer than 500,000 clones; roughly 86% are singletons and the top ten take 1% to 1.5%. The specimen was PBMCs or T cells enriched from blood (not recorded which). Receptors originate from a man between 25 and 39 years old who had recovered from COVID-19. Both conserved end residues are part of each CDR3. Each record gives: V gene, clone size, J gene, CDR3 protein. Expanded clones get a size class; other rows say once, few or many, or leave the size out.

V gene: TRBV13; clone size: once; J gene: TRBJ1-1; CDR3 protein: CASSLGGPTEAFF
V gene: TRBV19; clone size: .; J gene: TRBJ1-5; CDR3 protein: CASRFRGEPQHF
V gene: TRBV4-1; clone size: .; J gene: TRBJ1-4; CDR3 protein: CASSQDRATNEKLFF
V gene: TRBV7-9; clone size: .; J gene: TRBJ1-2; CDR3 protein: CASSQGQTLYGGYTF
V gene: TRBV5-5; clone size: .; J gene: TRBJ1-1; CDR3 protein: CASSLEARGAFF
V gene: TRBV21-1; clone size: .; J gene: TRBJ2-3; CDR3 protein: CASRRGKQYF
V gene: TRBV11-3; clone size: .; J gene: TRBJ2-2; CDR3 protein: CASKRGQGASGELFF
V gene: TRBV4-2; clone size: .; J gene: TRBJ1-5; CDR3 protein: CASSQEGVGLQPQHF
V gene: TRBV14; clone size: .; J gene: TRBJ1-1; CDR3 protein: CASTRQTNTEAFF
V gene: TRBV2; clone size: .; J gene: TRBJ2-1; CDR3 protein: CASEGQNNEQFF
V gene: TRBV5-4; clone size: many; J gene: TRBJ2-1; CDR3 protein: CASSTGQGVSEQFF
V gene: TRBV5-1; clone size: .; J gene: TRBJ1-4; CDR3 protein: CASSLEGFGGEKLFF
V gene: TRBV12-3/TRBV12-4; clone size: .; J gene: TRBJ1-4; CDR3 protein: CASSPRGELFF
V gene: TRBV5-1; clone size: .; J gene: TRBJ2-3; CDR3 protein: CASMGGAPGDTQYF
V gene: TRBV7-8; clone size: .; J gene: TRBJ2-7; CDR3 protein: CASSPHRVTTHEQYF
V gene: TRBV2; clone size: .; J gene: TRBJ1-4; CDR3 protein: CASFLDRGNEKLFF
V gene: TRBV3-1/TRBV3-2; clone size: .; J gene: TRBJ1-1; CDR3 protein: CASTPGRAAEAFF
V gene: TRBV11-2; clone size: .; J gene: TRBJ1-2; CDR3 protein: CASRSDTYYGYTF
V gene: TRBV14; clone size: .; J gene: TRBJ1-1; CDR3 protein: CASSPTRGTEAFF
V gene: TRBV5-1; clone size: .; J gene: TRBJ2-7; CDR3 protein: CASSLGGAGGYEQYF
V gene: TRBV9; clone size: .; J gene: TRBJ1-4; CDR3 protein: CASSRGNNEKLFF
V gene: TRBV27; clone size: .; J gene: TRBJ2-7; CDR3 protein: CASSSGDGRGEQYF
V gene: TRBV9; clone size: .; J gene: TRBJ1-3; CDR3 protein: CASSVARSGNTIYF
V gene: TRBV2; clone size: .; J gene: TRBJ1-6; CDR3 protein: CASIRGQGNSPLHF
V gene: TRBV18; clone size: .; J gene: TRBJ1-5; CDR3 protein: CASSPPGQGNQPQHF
V gene: TRBV5-1; clone size: .; J gene: TRBJ1-4; CDR3 protein: CASSLTGLEKLFF